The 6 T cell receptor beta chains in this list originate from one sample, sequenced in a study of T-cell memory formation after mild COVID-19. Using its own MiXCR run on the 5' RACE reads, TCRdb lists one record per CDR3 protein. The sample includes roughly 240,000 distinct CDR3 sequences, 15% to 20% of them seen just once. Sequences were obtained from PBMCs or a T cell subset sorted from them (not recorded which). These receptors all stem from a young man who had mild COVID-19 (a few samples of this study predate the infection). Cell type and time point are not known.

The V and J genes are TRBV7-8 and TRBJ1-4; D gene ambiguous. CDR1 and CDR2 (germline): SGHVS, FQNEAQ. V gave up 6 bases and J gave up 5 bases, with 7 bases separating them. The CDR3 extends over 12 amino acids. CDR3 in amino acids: CASRGENEKLFF. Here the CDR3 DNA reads TGTGCCAGCAGGGGAGAGAATGAAAAACTGTTTTTT.

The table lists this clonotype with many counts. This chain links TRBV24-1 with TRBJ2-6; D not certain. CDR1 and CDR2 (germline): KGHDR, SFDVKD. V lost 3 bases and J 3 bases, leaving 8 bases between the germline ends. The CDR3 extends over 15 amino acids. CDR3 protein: CATSDGRNGANVLTF. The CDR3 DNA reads TGTGCCACCAGTGATGGCAGGAATGGGGCCAACGTCCTGACTTTC.

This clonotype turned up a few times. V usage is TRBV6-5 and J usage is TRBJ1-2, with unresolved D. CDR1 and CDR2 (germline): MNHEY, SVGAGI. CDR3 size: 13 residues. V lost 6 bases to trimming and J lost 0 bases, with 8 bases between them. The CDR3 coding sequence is TGTGCCAGCAGAACCGTACCTAACTATGGCTACACCTTC. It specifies CASRTVPNYGYTF.

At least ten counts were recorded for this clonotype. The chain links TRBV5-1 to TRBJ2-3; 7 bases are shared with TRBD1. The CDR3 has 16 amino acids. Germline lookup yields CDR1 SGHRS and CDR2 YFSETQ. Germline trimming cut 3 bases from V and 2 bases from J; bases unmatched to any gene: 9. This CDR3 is CASSYIGTAPTDTQYF. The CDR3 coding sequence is TGCGCCAGCAGCTATATCGGGACAGCCCCCACAGATACGCAGTATTTT.

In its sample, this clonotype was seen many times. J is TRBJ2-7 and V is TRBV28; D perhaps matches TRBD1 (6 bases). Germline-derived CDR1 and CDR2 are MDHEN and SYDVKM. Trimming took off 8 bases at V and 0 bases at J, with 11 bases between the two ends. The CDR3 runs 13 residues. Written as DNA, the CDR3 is TGTGCCAGCCAACTAGGGGGCTCCTACGAGCAGTACGTC. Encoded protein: CASQLGGSYEQYV.

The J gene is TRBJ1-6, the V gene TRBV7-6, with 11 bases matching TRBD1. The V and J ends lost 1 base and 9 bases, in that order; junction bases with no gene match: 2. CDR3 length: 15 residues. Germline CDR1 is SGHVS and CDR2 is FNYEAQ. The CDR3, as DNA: TGTGCCAGCAGCTTAGGAGGGACAGGGGGTTCACCCCTCCACTTT. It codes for CASSLGGTGGSPLHF.